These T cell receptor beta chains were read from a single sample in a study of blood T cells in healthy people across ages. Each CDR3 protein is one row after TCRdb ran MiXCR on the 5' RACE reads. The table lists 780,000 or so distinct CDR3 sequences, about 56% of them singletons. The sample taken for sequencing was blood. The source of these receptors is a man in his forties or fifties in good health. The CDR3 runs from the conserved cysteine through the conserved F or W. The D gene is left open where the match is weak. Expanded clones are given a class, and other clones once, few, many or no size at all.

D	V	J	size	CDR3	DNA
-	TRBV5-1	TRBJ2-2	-	CASSFKGTDTGELFF	TGCGCCAGCAGCTTTAAAGGGACCGACACCGGGGAGCTGTTTTTT
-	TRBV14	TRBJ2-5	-	CASSQDDELGRVKQYF	TGTGCCAGCAGCCAAGATGATGAGTTGGGTAGGGTAAAGCAGTACTTC
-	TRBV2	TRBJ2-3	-	CASSMWDTQYF	TGTGCCAGCAGTATGTGGGATACGCAGTATTTT
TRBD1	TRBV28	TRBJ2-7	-	CASSSPGQGSHEQYF	TGTGCCAGCAGTTCGCCCGGACAGGGGAGCCACGAGCAGTACTTC
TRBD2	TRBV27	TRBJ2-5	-	CASSLYRGGPETQYF	TGTGCCAGCAGTTTATACCGGGGAGGGCCTGAGACCCAGTACTTC
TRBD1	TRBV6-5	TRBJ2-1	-	CASSYRASGQGAGNEQFF	TGTGCCAGCAGTTACCGCGCTTCCGGACAGGGGGCTGGAAATGAGCAGTTCTTC
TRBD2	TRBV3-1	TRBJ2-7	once	CASSHGLAGEGGEQYF	TGTGCCAGCAGCCACGGACTAGCGGGAGAAGGAGGAGAGCAGTACTTC
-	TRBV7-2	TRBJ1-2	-	CASSLAVGARNYGYTF	TGTGCCAGCAGCTTAGCGGTGGGGGCGCGGAACTATGGCTACACCTTC
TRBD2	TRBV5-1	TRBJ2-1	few	CASSFSSGSSYNEQFF	TGCGCCAGCAGCTTTAGTAGCGGGAGCTCCTACAATGAGCAGTTCTTC
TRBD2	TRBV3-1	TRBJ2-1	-	CASSQYAGGYNEQFF	TGTGCCAGCAGCCAATACGCGGGAGGTTACAATGAGCAGTTCTTC
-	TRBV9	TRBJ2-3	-	CASSVEARQSTDTQYF	TGTGCCAGCAGCGTAGAGGCCAGACAGAGCACAGATACGCAGTATTTT
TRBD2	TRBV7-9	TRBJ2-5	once	CASSLVLQGRAGVEQYF	TGTGCCAGCAGCTTAGTCCTCCAGGGACGAGCGGGAGTTGAGCAGTACTTC
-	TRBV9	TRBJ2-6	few	CASSEEPQENSGANVLTF	TGTGCCAGCAGCGAGGAACCACAGGAAAACTCTGGGGCCAACGTCCTGACTTTC
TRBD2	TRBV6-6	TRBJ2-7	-	CASSYMGLALYEQYF	TGTGCCAGCAGTTACATGGGACTAGCCCTCTACGAGCAGTACTTC
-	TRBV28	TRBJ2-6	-	CASSNTGANVLTF	TGTGCCAGCTCCAATACTGGGGCCAACGTCCTGACTTTC
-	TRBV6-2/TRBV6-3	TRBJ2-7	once	CASSPRTKRATPYEQYF	TGTGCCAGCAGTCCCAGGACTAAAAGAGCGACCCCCTACGAGCAGTACTTC
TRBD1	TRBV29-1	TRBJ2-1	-	CSVGRTGGSHEQFF	TGCAGCGTTGGACGGACAGGGGGGTCCCATGAGCAGTTCTTC
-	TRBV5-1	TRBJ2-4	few	CASSLATGHTDIQYF	TGCGCCAGCAGCTTGGCCACAGGGCACACGGACATTCAGTACTTC
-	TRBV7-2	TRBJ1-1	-	CASSLRGARAEAFF	TGTGCCAGCAGCCTCCGGGGGGCGCGGGCTGAAGCTTTCTTT
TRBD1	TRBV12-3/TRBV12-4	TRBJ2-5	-	CASTLDRGQETQYF	TGTGCCAGCACCCTGGACAGGGGGCAAGAGACCCAGTACTTC
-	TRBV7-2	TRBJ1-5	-	CAIGSGGNQPQHF	TGTGCTATAGGGTCTGGTGGCAATCAGCCCCAGCATTTT
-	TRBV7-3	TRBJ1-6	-	CASSLDPQGLHNSPLHF	TGTGCCAGCAGCTTGGATCCGCAAGGGCTGCATAATTCACCCCTCCACTTT
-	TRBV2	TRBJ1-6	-	CASSLAEGSSYNSPLHF	TGTGCCAGCAGCCTGGCGGAGGGGAGCTCCTATAATTCACCCCTCCACTTT
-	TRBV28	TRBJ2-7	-	CASSFGPRGEYEQYF	TGTGCCAGCAGTTTTGGTCCCAGGGGAGAGTACGAGCAGTACTTC
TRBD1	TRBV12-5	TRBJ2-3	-	CASGLGTTGAVTDTQYF	TGTGCTAGTGGTTTGGGAACGACAGGGGCGGTCACAGATACGCAGTATTTT
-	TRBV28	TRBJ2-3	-	CASSFRPRADTQYF	TGTGCCAGCAGTTTCCGTCCCCGGGCAGATACGCAGTATTTT
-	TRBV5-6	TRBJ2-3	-	CASSTRGITSTDTQYF	TGTGCCAGCAGCACCCGGGGCATAACTAGCACAGATACGCAGTATTTT
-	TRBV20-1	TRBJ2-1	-	CSASGGDWTNERFF	TGCAGTGCTAGTGGGGGAGACTGGACCAATGAGCGGTTCTTC
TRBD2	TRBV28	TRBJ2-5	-	CASSFNAGEPQETQYF	TGTGCCAGCAGTTTTAATGCGGGAGAACCACAAGAGACCCAGTACTTC
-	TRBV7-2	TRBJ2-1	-	CASSTEIYNEQFF	TGTGCCAGCAGTACGGAGATCTACAATGAGCAGTTCTTC
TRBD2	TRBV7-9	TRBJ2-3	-	CATIGTSGTDTQYF	TGTGCCACAATCGGGACTAGCGGCACAGATACGCAGTATTTT
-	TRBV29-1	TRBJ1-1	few	CSVVTGREAFF	TGCAGCGTTGTCACAGGCCGTGAAGCTTTCTTT
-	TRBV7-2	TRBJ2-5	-	CASSLDGSYVETQYF	TGTGCCAGCAGCTTAGACGGATCCTACGTCGAGACCCAGTACTTC
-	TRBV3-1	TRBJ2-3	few	CASSQGEARADTQYF	TGTGCCAGCAGCCAAGGAGAGGCCAGGGCAGATACGCAGTATTTT
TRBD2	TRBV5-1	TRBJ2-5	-	CASRTRGDGETQYF	TGCGCCAGCCGAACGCGGGGGGACGGGGAGACCCAGTACTTC
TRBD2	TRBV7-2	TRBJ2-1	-	CASSFGFGLASAKLYNEQFF	TGTGCCAGCAGCTTTGGTTTTGGACTAGCGTCCGCCAAACTTTACAATGAGCAGTTCTTC
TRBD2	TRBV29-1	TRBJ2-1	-	CSVDPIAGVRLSNEQFF	TGCAGCGTTGATCCAATAGCGGGAGTGAGGCTTAGCAATGAGCAGTTCTTC
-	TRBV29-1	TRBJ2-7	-	CSVAERVSSYEQYF	TGCAGCGTTGCAGAGCGGGTAAGCTCCTACGAGCAGTACTTC
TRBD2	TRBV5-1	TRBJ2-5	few	CASTPGTSGETQYF	TGCGCCAGCACCCCTGGGACTAGCGGAGAGACCCAGTACTTC
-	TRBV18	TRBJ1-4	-	CASSPVGGGEKLFF	TGTGCCAGCTCACCGGTTGGAGGTGGTGAAAAACTGTTTTTT
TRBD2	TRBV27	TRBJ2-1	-	CASSLYAGGRNEQFF	TGTGCCAGCAGTTTGTATGCGGGAGGGAGGAATGAGCAGTTCTTC
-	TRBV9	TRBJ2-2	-	CASSVVAGPTGELFF	TGTGCCAGCAGCGTAGTTGCCGGGCCCACCGGGGAGCTGTTTTTT
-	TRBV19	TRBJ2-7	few	CASSIGPYEQYF	TGTGCCAGTAGTATAGGGCCCTACGAGCAGTACTTC
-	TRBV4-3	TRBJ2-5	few	CASSQDPGVEQYF	TGCGCCAGCAGCCAAGACCCAGGGGTTGAGCAGTACTTC
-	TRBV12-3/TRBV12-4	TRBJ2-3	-	CAGRITRNTQYF	TGTGCCGGCAGAATAACTAGGAACACGCAGTATTTT
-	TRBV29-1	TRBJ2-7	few	CSVAYSVLSSNEQYF	TGCAGCGTTGCCTACAGCGTCCTGAGTTCCAACGAGCAGTACTTC
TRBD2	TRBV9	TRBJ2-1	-	CASSVDASGYNEQFF	TGTGCCAGCAGCGTCGACGCTAGCGGGTACAATGAGCAGTTCTTC
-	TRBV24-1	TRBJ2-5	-	CATSDQGRTDEQYF	TGTGCCACCAGTGATCAGGGCAGGACCGATGAGCAGTACTTC
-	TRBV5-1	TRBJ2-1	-	CASSLKSMEGRDNEQFF	TGCGCCAGCAGCTTGAAATCGATGGAGGGAAGGGACAATGAGCAGTTCTTC
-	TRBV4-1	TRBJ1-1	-	CASSWQVGMNTEAFF	TGCGCCAGCAGTTGGCAGGTGGGGATGAACACTGAAGCTTTCTTT
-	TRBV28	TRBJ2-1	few	CASVANRENEQFF	TGTGCCAGCGTTGCCAACCGGGAGAATGAGCAGTTCTTC
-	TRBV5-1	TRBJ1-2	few	CASSLDIANYGYTF	TGCGCCAGCAGCTTGGACATAGCTAACTATGGCTACACCTTC
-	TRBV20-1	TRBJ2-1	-	CSAPGPTVLSYNEQFF	TGCAGTGCCCCTGGACCCACTGTGCTCTCCTACAATGAGCAGTTCTTC